Detailed here is one T cell receptor beta chain. Its antigen is currently unknown. Germline V lookup: CDR1 SNHLY, CDR2 FYNNEI. The CDR3 consists of 15 residues. Trimming left V 3 bases short and J 4 bases short, with 16 bases between. Every one of the patients relapsed after autologous stem cell transplantation (brentuximab vedotin exposure was variable). Libraries were prepared by immunoSEQ multiplex PCR; TCRdb keeps only in-frame clonotypes and omits some of them. The sample consists of roughly 30,000 clones, 70% of them appearing once. This sample is part of a study of PD-1 blockade in classical Hodgkin lymphoma. Across the study: Once every 2 weeks, patients received intravenous nivolumab at 3 mg/kg. Study-wide points: While CD8+ TCR diversity did not rise significantly by C4D1, CD4+ TCR diversity did. Exclusion covered patients beginning nivolumab under 1 year post-ASCT. Baseline diversity resembling that of newly diagnosed patients was seen in complete responders.

The J gene is TRBJ2-7, the V gene TRBV2; D unclear. The specimen comprised peripheral blood mononuclear cells (PBMCs), sampled before the second cycle of nivolumab. The sequence derives from a human donor with classical Hodgkin lymphoma. The CDR3 is CASSEPTDPDYEQYV. The DNA of the CDR3 is TGTGCCAGCAGTGAGCCGACCGATCCAGATTACGAGCAGTACGTC.